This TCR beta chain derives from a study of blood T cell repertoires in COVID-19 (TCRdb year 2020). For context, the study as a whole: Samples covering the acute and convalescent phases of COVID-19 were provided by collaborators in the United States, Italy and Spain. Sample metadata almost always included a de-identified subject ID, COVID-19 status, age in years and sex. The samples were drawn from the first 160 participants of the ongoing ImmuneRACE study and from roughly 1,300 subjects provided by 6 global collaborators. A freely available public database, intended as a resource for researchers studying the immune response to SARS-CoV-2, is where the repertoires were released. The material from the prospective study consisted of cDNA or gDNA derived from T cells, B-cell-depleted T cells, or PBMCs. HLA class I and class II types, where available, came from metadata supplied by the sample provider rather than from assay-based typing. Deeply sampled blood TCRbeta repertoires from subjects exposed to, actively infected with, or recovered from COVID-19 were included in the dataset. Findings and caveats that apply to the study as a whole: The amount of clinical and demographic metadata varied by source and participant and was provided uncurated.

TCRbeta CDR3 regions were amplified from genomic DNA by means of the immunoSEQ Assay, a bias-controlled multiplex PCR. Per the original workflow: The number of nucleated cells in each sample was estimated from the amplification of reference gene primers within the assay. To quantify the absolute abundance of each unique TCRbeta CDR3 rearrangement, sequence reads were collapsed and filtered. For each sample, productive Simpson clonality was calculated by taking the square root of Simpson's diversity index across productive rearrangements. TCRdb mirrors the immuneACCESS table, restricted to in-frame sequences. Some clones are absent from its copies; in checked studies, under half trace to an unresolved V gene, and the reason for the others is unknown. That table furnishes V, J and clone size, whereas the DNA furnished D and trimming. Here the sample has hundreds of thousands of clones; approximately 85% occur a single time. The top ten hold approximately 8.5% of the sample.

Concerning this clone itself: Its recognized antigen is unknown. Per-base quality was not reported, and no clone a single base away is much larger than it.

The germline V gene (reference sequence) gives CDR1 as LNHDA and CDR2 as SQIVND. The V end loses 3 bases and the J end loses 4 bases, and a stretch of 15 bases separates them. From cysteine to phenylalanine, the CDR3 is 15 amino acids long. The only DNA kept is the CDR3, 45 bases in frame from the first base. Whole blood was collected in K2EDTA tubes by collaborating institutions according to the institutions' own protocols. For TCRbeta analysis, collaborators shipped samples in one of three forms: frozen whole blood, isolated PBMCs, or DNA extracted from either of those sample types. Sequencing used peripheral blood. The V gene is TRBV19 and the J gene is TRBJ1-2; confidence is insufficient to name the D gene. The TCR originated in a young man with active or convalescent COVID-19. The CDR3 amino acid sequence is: CASSIPLKRIYGYTF. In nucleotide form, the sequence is TGTGCCAGTAGTATTCCCCTCAAGAGGATCTATGGCTACACCTTC. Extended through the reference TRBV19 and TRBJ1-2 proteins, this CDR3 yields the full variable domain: DGGITQSPKYLFRKEGQNVTLSCEQNLNHDAMYWYRQDPGQGLRLIYYSQIVNDFQKGDIAEGYSVSREKKESFPLTVTSAQKNPTAFYLCASSIPLKRIYGYTFGSGTRLTVV.